The clone carrying this TCR beta chain has just a few counts. Antigen: not known. It was with unique molecular identifiers that the TCRbeta library was prepared. TCRdb recomputed calls from the PCR reads with MiXCR, one row per CDR3 protein. Here the sample spans roughly 570,000 distinct CDR3 sequences, 27% being singletons. This sample is part of a study of T-cell reconstitution after alpha-beta-depleted transplantation in children. CDR3 size: 13 residues. Trimming left V 1 base short and J 5 bases short, with 7 bases between. The germline V gene encodes CDR1 SGHRS and CDR2 YFSETQ. Overall study results and limits: The high TCRbeta diversity at day 60 in some patients came from surviving recipient T cells and thymic progenitors. Newly produced T cells mostly accounted for T-cell counts and diversity one year post-transplant.

This receptor was taken from a boy in the first two years of life with Wiskott-Aldrich syndrome, due to receive a stem cell transplant. The V gene is TRBV5-1, the J gene TRBJ2-1; D remains unclear. Sequencing was performed on PBMCs, taken before TCRalphabeta/CD19-depleted stem cell transplant. The CDR3, as DNA: TGCGCCAGCAGCTTGTTAAGCGACAATGAGCAGTTCTTC. Encoded protein: CASSLLSDNEQFF.